This passage covers 17 T cell receptor beta chains from one sample sequenced in a study of cytomegalovirus exposure and HLA in healthy donors. PCR amplification relied on 60 Vbeta primers (plus 13 Jbeta primers). The assay was immunoSEQ multiplex PCR, and TCRdb's table has in-frame clones only and misses some. The table includes about 98,000 clones, around 73% detected once. The sequenced sample consisted of PBMCs. The source of these receptors is a female donor in good health and CMV-seronegative.

V is TRBV11-3 and J is TRBJ1-1, with 7 bases that match TRBD1. The CDR3 consists of 12 residues. Trimming removed 5 bases from V and 11 bases from J; junction bases left unmatched: 8. Germline lookup yields CDR1 SGHNT and CDR2 YENEEA. The CDR3 nucleotides are TGTGCCAGCAGCCGCGACAGGGCTAATGCTTTCTTT. Translating it yields CASSRDRANAFF.

This CDR3 is CSVEAGLGYGYTF. Written as DNA, the CDR3 is TGCAGCGTTGAGGCAGGGTTGGGGTATGGCTACACCTTC. This sequence joins TRBV29-1 and TRBJ1-2; D possibly corresponds to TRBD1 (5 bases). From germline, CDR1 is SQVTM and CDR2 ANQGSEA. The CDR3 runs to 13 residues. Trimming cost V 3 bases and J 5 bases, with 13 bases left between them.

The chain is built from TRBV5-6 and TRBJ1-1; D unresolved. The CDR3 has 13 amino acids. CDR1 and CDR2 from the germline V gene are SGHDT and YYEEEE. V lost 4 bases and J lost 2, with 9 bases in between. Here the CDR3 reads CASSPTANTEAFF. In DNA form, the CDR3 reads TGTGCCAGCAGCCCAACAGCAAACACTGAAGCTTTCTTT.

This chain joins TRBV30 and TRBJ2-3; 7 bases are shared with TRBD1. Trimming cost V 0 bases and J 2 bases; bases outside gene matches: 5. The CDR3 is 15 amino acids. Germline CDR1 and CDR2: GTSNPN and SVGIG (reference sequence). The chain's CDR3 is CAWSVRGQLTDTQYF. In DNA form, the CDR3 reads TGTGCCTGGAGTGTACGGGGACAGCTCACAGATACGCAGTATTTT.

As for this clone: This CDR3 is also generated by other DNA sequences in the sample. This rearrangement joins TRBV5-1 to TRBJ1-5; a weak D match, TRBD1 (5 bases). The CDR3 runs 14 residues. Trimming left V 2 bases short and J 5 bases short, with 11 bases between. Germline V CDR1 and CDR2: SGHRS, YFSETQ. The CDR3 spells CASSFTGGDQPQHF. The CDR3 coding sequence is TGCGCCAGCAGCTTCACAGGTGGGGATCAGCCCCAGCATTTT.

The genes are TRBV30 and TRBJ1-2, with 7 bases identical to TRBD1. The J segment lost 5 bases and the V segment lost 8 bases, leaving 8 bases of the junction unmatched. The germline V gene has CDR1 GTSNPN and CDR2 SVGIG (reference sequence). The CDR3 runs 12 residues. The CDR3 DNA follows: TGTGCCGGCCCGGGACAGTATTATGGCTACACCTTC. Translated: CAGPGQYYGYTF.

This clone was seen more than once but under ten times. The chain has TRBV19 and TRBJ1-5; 10 bases agree with TRBD1. Trimming at V came to 1 base and at J to 5 bases, leaving 5 bases not matched to a gene. CDR3 size: 16 residues. The germline CDR1 and CDR2 sequences are LNHDA and SQIVND (reference sequence). CDR3 sequence: CASSIGGTGVHQPQHF. CDR3 DNA sequence: TGTGCCAGTAGTATAGGGGGGACAGGGGTCCATCAGCCCCAGCATTTT.

The V call is TRBV15, the J call TRBJ2-5; TRBD2 matches at 10 bases. The V gene's germline CDR1 is LNHNV and CDR2 YYDKDF (reference sequence). CDR3 length: 18 amino acids. The J segment lost 2 bases and the V segment lost 0 bases, leaving 9 bases of the junction unmatched. CDR3 residues: CATSRDLRVSGGQETQYF. For the CDR3, the DNA is TGTGCCACCAGCAGAGATCTGAGGGTTAGCGGGGGGCAAGAGACCCAGTACTTC. The whole variable domain, filled in from reference TRBV15 and TRBJ2-5, reads DAMVIQNPRYQVTQFGKPVTLSCSQTLNHNVMYWYQQKSSQAPKLLFHYYDKDFNNEADTPDNFQSRRPNTSFCFLDIRSPGLGDTAMYLCATSRDLRVSGGQETQYFGPGTRLLVL.

The chain carries TRBV19 and TRBJ1-1; D unresolved. CDR1 LNHDA and CDR2 SQIVND come from the germline V gene (reference sequence). The CDR3 has 13 residues. With 3 bases removed from V and 5 bases from J, the gap between germline ends came to 10 bases. Written as DNA, the CDR3 is TGTGCCAGTAGTATCCTCGGGTGGACTGAAGCTTTCTTT. It translates to CASSILGWTEAFF.

This chain joins TRBV2 and TRBJ1-1; 7 bases map to TRBD1. V was clipped by 6 bases and J by 3 bases; unmatched bases: 13. CDR1 and CDR2 (germline): SNHLY, FYNNEI. The CDR3 covers 16 residues. The CDR3 reads CASRHTTGLGYTEAFF. CDR3 bases: TGTGCCAGCAGACACACGACAGGGTTAGGGTACACTGAAGCTTTCTTT. The entire variable domain, with the rest obtained from reference TRBV2 and TRBJ1-1, is as follows: EPEVTQTPSHQVTQMGQEVILRCVPISNHLYFYWYRQILGQKVEFLVSFYNNEISEKSEIFDDQFSVERPDGSNFTLKIRSTKLEDSAMYFCASRHTTGLGYTEAFFGQGTRLTVV.

V gene TRBV14 combines with J gene TRBJ1-1, with D perhaps TRBD1 (5 bases). The germline V gene has CDR1 SGHDN and CDR2 FVKESK. The CDR3 covers 15 residues. V lost 3 bases and J lost 3, with 14 bases in between. CDR3 sequence reads: CASSQEGMGHTEAFF. The DNA of the CDR3 is TGTGCCAGCAGCCAGGAGGGGATGGGACACACTGAAGCTTTCTTT.

The V gene is TRBV9, the J gene TRBJ1-2, with 7 bases identical to TRBD1. The germline gives CDR1 SGDLS, CDR2 YYNGEE. The ends lost 5 bases at V and 5 bases at J; junction bases unmatched: 6. This CDR3 has 13 amino acids. This CDR3 reads CASSGTVGYGYTF. The DNA for the CDR3 is TGTGCCAGCAGTGGGACAGTAGGTTATGGCTACACCTTC.

The genes are TRBV27 and TRBJ1-1; TRBD1 is a possible D gene (5 bases). Germline V gene sequence: CDR1 MNHEY, CDR2 SMNVEV (reference sequence). The CDR3 length is 15 residues. Trimming cost V 3 bases and J 1 base, with 12 bases left between them. CDR3 nucleotides: TGTGCCAGCAGTTTTAGGACACCTCAGAACACTGAAGCTTTCTTT. Its translation: CASSFRTPQNTEAFF.

The gene calls are TRBV6-5 and TRBJ1-1, with unresolved D. The germline V gene encodes CDR1 MNHEY and CDR2 SVGAGI. Trimming removed 2 bases from V and 7 bases from J, with 14 bases in between. This CDR3 has 14 amino acids. CDR3 protein: CASSYPNAPGEAFF. The CDR3 coding sequence is TGTGCCAGCAGTTACCCAAACGCGCCGGGTGAAGCTTTCTTT.

This clone has only a few counts. The DNA for the CDR3 is TGCGCCAGCAGCTTGGGACAGGGGGAATCCTACGAGCAGTACTTC. It translates to CASSLGQGESYEQYF. V usage is TRBV5-1 and J usage is TRBJ2-7; 9 nucleotides line up with TRBD1. V was clipped by 0 bases and J by 1 base; unmatched bases: 2. Germline V CDR1 and CDR2: SGHRS, YFSETQ. The length of the CDR3 is 15 residues.

This clone was counted a few times. The chain joins TRBV28 to TRBJ2-3; 7 bases fit TRBD1. Germline loops: CDR1 MDHEN, CDR2 SYDVKM. CDR3 size: 15 residues. Unmatched junction bases numbered 6, after V lost 5 bases and J lost 1 base. CDR3 sequence (DNA): TGTGCCAGCAGTGCAACCGGGACAGGCACAGATACGCAGTATTTT. This gives the protein CASSATGTGTDTQYF. Using reference TRBV28 and TRBJ2-3 for the parts outside the CDR3, the full variable domain is DVKVTQSSRYLVKRTGEKVFLECVQDMDHENMFWYRQDPGLGLRLIYFSYDVKMKEKGDIPEGYSVSREKKERFSLILESASTNQTSMYLCASSATGTGTDTQYFGPGTRLTVL.

The J gene is TRBJ2-7, the V gene TRBV15; D ambiguous. There are 15 residues in the CDR3. The germline CDR1 and CDR2 sequences are LNHNV and YYDKDF (reference sequence). Trimming stripped 3 bases from V and 7 bases from J, with 19 bases between. CDR3 in DNA: TGTGCCACCAGCAGCCGGAACATACGCGCGAGGGAGCAGTACTTC. It is translated as CATSSRNIRAREQYF.